A selection of T cell receptor beta chains follows, all from one sample in a study of blood T cell repertoires in COVID-19. Profiling relied on immunoSEQ multiplex PCR, and the TCRdb table lists in-frame clones only, not all of them. The sample shows 150,000 to 200,000 clones, around 80% of them seen only once. Sequenced: peripheral blood. These receptors all stem from a man between 60 and 75 years old with acute or convalescent COVID-19. Each CDR3 is given with its conserved first and last residue. The D gene is left open where the match is weak. Size values are once, few and many counts, or a class for expanded clones, and some rows have none.

cdr3_aa cdr3_nt clone_size j_call d_call v_call
CASSPGLRGYTF TGTGCCAGCAGCCCGGGACTGCGCGGCTACACCTTC . TRBJ1-2 . TRBV5-6
CASSDRGSNTGELFF TGTGCCAGCAGCGACAGGGGGAGCAACACCGGGGAGCTGTTTTTT . TRBJ2-2 TRBD1 TRBV2
CASSLDTGGTNYGYTF TGTGCCAGCAGCTTGGATACCGGGGGAACTAACTATGGCTACACCTTC . TRBJ1-2 . TRBV5-5
CASSPGGKSGNTIYF TGTGCCAGCAGCCCGGGAGGGAAGTCTGGAAACACCATATATTTT . TRBJ1-3 . TRBV9
CASTSGASGSLSGANVLTF TGTGCCAGCACGTCCGGTGCTAGCGGGAGTCTCTCTGGGGCCAACGTCCTGACTTTC . TRBJ2-6 TRBD2 TRBV28
CASSGTDSYNEQFF TGTGCCAGCAGCGGAACAGACTCCTACAATGAGCAGTTCTTC few TRBJ2-1 . TRBV9
CSARGGDSNQPQHF TGCAGCGCTCGAGGGGGGGATAGCAATCAGCCCCAGCATTTT . TRBJ1-5 . TRBV29-1
CASSVVGQGGVGEQFF TGTGCCAGCAGCGTAGTAGGGCAGGGAGGGGTCGGTGAGCAGTTCTTC . TRBJ2-1 TRBD2 TRBV9
CASSLGMASGQNEQFF TGTGCCAGCAGCTTAGGGATGGCTAGCGGGCAAAATGAGCAGTTCTTC . TRBJ2-1 TRBD2 TRBV11-2
CASSLSPDTLKNIQYF TGCGCCAGCAGTTTATCCCCCGACACCCTCAAAAACATTCAGTACTTC . TRBJ2-4 . TRBV10-2
CASRGTGGSTDTQYF TGCGCCAGCCGAGGGACGGGGGGAAGCACAGATACGCAGTATTTT . TRBJ2-3 TRBD2 TRBV5-1
CATSTRQSLNYGYTF TGTGCCACCAGCACTCGACAGTCTCTCAACTATGGCTACACCTTC . TRBJ1-2 . TRBV15
CASSQIGGEAEAFF TGTGCCAGCAGCCAGATCGGCGGGGAGGCTGAAGCTTTCTTT once TRBJ1-1 . TRBV3-1/TRBV3-2
CASSQAQGTPEAFF TGCGCCAGCAGCCAGGCACAGGGGACCCCTGAAGCTTTCTTT . TRBJ1-1 TRBD1 TRBV4-1
CASSLGGSGRSDTQYF TGTGCCAGCAGCTTGGGTGGTAGCGGGAGATCAGATACGCAGTATTTT . TRBJ2-3 TRBD2 TRBV5-4
CASSPWDNPSYEQYF TGTGCCAGCTCACCCTGGGACAATCCCTCCTACGAGCAGTACTTC . TRBJ2-7 . TRBV18
CASSVEGGQEKLFF TGTGCCAGCAGCGTCGAGGGGGGACAGGAAAAACTGTTTTTT . TRBJ1-4 TRBD1 TRBV28
CASSSGLAYEQYF TGTGCCAGCAGTTCGGGACTAGCCTACGAGCAGTACTTC once TRBJ2-7 TRBD2 TRBV12-3/TRBV12-4
CASSQDPSGGAETQYF TGCGCCAGCAGCCAAGATCCTAGCGGGGGGGCCGAGACCCAGTACTTC . TRBJ2-5 TRBD2 TRBV4-3
CASSLLTTVYGYTF TGTGCCAGCAGCTTGCTGACGACAGTCTATGGCTACACCTTC few TRBJ1-2 . TRBV5-6
CASSQDFHPDYSSYNEQFF TGCGCCAGCAGCCAAGATTTTCACCCCGACTACAGCTCCTACAATGAGCAGTTCTTC . TRBJ2-1 . TRBV4-1
CASSYQGEQYF TGTGCCAGCAGTTATCAGGGCGAGCAGTACTTC . TRBJ2-7 . TRBV6-5
CASSPAGPADQFF TGTGCCAGCAGTCCCGCGGGCCCCGCGGACCAGTTCTTC . TRBJ2-1 . TRBV27
CASSEVPGGGRNEQFF TGTGCCAGCAGTGAAGTCCCAGGGGGAGGTCGGAATGAGCAGTTCTTC . TRBJ2-1 . TRBV2
CASSQILLGQGGGYTF TGTGCCAGCAGCCAGATTTTATTGGGACAGGGTGGCGGCTACACCTTC . TRBJ1-2 TRBD1 TRBV3-1/TRBV3-2
CASSLDRGNKAFF TGTGCCAGCAGCCTGGACAGGGGGAATAAAGCTTTCTTT few TRBJ1-1 TRBD1 TRBV3-1/TRBV3-2